The clone carrying this TCR beta chain showed up just a few times. The source of the sample is a study of blood T cells in healthy people across ages. Alongside a J-beta primer mix, a sample-barcoded 5' primer served in a second PCR lasting roughly 6 to 11 cycles. TCRdb recomputed calls from the 5' RACE reads with MiXCR, one row per CDR3 protein. The sample records 760,000 or so distinct CDR3 sequences, approximately 25% being singletons. No fewer than 7 million PBMCs went into each sample. This CDR3 contains 13 residues. CDR1 SGHTA and CDR2 FQGNSA come from the germline V gene. This sample was shared with a second study, whose subject was T cells of mothers and their children.

The sequence was collected from a boy aged 10-17 years in good health. Sequenced sample: blood. The chain couples TRBV7-2 to TRBJ2-5; no reliable D call. The end of the DNA fits TRBJ2-1 better, so the J call may be wrong. CDR3 DNA sequence: TGTGCCAGCAGCTTGGAACGCGTGGACGAGCAGTTCTTC. It is translated as CASSLERVDEQFF.